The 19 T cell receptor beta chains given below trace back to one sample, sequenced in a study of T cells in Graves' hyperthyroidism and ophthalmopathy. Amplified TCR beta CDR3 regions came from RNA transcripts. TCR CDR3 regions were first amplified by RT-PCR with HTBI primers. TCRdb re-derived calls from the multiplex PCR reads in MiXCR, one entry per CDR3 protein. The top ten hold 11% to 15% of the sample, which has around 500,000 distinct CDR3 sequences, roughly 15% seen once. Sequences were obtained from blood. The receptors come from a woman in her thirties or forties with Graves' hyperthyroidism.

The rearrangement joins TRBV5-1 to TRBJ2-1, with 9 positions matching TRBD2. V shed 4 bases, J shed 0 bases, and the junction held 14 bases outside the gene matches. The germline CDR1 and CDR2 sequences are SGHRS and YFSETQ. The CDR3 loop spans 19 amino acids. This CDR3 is CASSVTSGRAFSSYNEQFF. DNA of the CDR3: TGCGCCAGCAGCGTTACTAGCGGGCGAGCCTTTAGCTCCTACAATGAGCAGTTCTTC.

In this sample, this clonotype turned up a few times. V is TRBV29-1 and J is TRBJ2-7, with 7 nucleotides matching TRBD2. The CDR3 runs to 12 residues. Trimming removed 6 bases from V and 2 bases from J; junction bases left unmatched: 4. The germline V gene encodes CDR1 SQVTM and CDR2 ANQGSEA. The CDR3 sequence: CSVEAGAYEQYF. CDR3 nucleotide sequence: TGCAGCGTCGAGGCGGGAGCCTACGAGCAGTACTTC.

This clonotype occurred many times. The CDR3 spells CASSELAAVGEQYF. DNA for the CDR3: TGTGCCAGCAGTGAGTTAGCGGCCGTGGGTGAGCAGTACTTC. This rearrangement joins TRBV2 to TRBJ2-7, with a weak D call TRBD2 (6 bases). Deletions cut 3 bases from V and 7 bases from J, with 16 bases between. The CDR3 loop spans 14 amino acids. Germline CDR1 and CDR2: SNHLY and FYNNEI.

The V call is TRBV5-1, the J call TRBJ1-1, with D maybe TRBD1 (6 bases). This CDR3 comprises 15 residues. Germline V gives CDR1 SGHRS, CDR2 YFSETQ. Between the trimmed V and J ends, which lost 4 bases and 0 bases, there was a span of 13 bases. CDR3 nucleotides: TGCGCCAGCAGCGGGGGGGGCGGGGTGAACACTGAAGCTTTCTTT. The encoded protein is CASSGGGGVNTEAFF.

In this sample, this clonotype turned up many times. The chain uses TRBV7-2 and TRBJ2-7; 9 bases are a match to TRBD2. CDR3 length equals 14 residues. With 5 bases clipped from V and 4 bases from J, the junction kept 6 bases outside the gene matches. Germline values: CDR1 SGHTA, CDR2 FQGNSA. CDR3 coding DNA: TGTGCCAGCAGCCTAACTAGCGGGCCTTACGAGCAGTACTTC. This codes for CASSLTSGPYEQYF.

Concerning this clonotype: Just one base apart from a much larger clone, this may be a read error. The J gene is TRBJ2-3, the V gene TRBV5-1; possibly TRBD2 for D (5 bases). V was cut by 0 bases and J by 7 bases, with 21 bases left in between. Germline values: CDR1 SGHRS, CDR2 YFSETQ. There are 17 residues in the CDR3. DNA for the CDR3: TGCGCCAGCAGCTTGGCCGTTAGTCTGTTCGGGGAGAATACGCAGTATTTT. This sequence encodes CASSLAVSLFGENTQYF.

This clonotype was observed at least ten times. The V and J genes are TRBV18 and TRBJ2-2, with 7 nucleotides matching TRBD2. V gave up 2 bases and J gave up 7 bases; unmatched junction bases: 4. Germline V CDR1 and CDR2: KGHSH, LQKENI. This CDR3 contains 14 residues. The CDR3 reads CASSPAGVGGELFF. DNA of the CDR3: TGTGCCAGCTCACCAGCGGGAGTTGGCGGGGAGCTGTTTTTT.

The CDR3 loop is CASSQDNLFGIQPQHF. The CDR3 DNA reads TGTGCCAGCAGCCAAGATAATTTATTTGGGATTCAGCCCCAGCATTTT. The chain couples TRBV4-2 to TRBJ1-5, with no clear D. CDR1 and CDR2 from the germline V gene are LGHNA and YNFKEQ. The CDR3 totals 16 residues. V dropped 0 bases and J dropped 6 bases, with 15 bases sitting between them.

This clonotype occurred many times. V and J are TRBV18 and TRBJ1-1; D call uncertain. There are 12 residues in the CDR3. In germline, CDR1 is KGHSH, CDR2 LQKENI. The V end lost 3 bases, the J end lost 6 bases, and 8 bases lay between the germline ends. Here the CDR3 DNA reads TGTGCCAGCTCACCTGGGAGCGCTGAAGCTTTCTTT. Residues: CASSPGSAEAFF. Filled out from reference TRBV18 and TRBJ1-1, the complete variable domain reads NAGVMQNPRHLVRRRGQEARLRCSPMKGHSHVYWYRQLPEEGLKFMVYLQKENIIDESGMPKERFSAEFPKEGPSILRIQQVVRGDSAAYFCASSPGSAEAFFGQGTRLTVV.

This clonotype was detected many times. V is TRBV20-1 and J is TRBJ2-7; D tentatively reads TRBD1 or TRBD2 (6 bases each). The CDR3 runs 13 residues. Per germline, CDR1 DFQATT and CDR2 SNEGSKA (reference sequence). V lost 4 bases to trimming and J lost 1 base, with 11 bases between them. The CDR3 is CSANRGGSYEQYF. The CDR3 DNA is TGCAGTGCTAACCGAGGGGGGTCCTACGAGCAGTACTTC.

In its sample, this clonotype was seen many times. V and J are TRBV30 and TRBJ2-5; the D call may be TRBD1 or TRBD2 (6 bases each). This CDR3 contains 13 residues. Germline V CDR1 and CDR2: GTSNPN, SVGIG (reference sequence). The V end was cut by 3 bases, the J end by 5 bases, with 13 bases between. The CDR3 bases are TGTGCCTGGAGGCGAGGGGGGACGGAGACCCAGTACTTC. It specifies CAWRRGGTETQYF.

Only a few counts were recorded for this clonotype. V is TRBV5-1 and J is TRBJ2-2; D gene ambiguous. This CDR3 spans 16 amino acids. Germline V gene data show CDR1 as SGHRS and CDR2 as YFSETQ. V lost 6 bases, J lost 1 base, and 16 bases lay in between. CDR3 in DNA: TGCGCCAGCACTCCCAGGATGGCCGGGAACACCGGGGAGCTGTTTTTT. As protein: CASTPRMAGNTGELFF.

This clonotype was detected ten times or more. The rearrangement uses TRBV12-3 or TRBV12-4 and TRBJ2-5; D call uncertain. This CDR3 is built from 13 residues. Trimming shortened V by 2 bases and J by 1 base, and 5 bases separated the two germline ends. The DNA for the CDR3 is TGTGCCAGCAGTTTAACGCCCCAAGAGACCCAGTACTTC. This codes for CASSLTPQETQYF.

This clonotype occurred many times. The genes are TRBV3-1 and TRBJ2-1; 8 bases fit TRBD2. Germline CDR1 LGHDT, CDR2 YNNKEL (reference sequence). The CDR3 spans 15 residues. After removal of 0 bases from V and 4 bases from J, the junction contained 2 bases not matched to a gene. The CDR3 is CASSQEAGVYNEQFF. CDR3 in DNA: TGTGCCAGCAGCCAAGAAGCGGGAGTGTACAATGAGCAGTTCTTC.

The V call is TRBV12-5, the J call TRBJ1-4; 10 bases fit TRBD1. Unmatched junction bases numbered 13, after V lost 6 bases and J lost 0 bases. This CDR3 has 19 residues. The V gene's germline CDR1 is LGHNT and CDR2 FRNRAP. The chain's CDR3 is CASGWFPGQGITTNEKLFF. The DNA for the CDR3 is TGTGCTAGTGGCTGGTTCCCGGGACAGGGGATTACAACTAATGAAAAACTGTTTTTT.

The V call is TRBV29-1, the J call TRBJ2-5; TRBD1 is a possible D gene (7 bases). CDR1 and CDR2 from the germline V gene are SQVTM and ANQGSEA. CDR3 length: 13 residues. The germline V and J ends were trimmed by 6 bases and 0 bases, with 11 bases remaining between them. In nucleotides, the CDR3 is TGCAGCGTGCGGGACAGAAACCAAGAGACCCAGTACTTC. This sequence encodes CSVRDRNQETQYF.

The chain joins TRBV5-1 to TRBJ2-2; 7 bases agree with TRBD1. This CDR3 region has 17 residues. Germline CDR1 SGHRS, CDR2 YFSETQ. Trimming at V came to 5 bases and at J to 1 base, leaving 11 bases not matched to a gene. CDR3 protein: CASSPQGGTLNTGELFF. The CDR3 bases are TGCGCCAGCAGTCCTCAAGGGGGCACCTTGAACACCGGGGAGCTGTTTTTT.

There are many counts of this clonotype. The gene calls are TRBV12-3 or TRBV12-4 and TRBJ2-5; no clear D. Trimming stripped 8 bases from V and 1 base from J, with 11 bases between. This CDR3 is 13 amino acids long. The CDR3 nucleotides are TGTGCCAGCGCTTCGGGCAGCCAAGAGACCCAGTACTTC. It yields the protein CASASGSQETQYF.

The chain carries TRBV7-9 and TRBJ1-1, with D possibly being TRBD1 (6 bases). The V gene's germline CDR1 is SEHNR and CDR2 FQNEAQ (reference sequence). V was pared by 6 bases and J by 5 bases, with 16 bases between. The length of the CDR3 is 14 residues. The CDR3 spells CASSFTDSLTEAFF. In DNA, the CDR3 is TGTGCCAGCAGTTTTACGGACAGTTTAACTGAAGCTTTCTTT.